Following are 32 T cell receptor beta chains from one sample sequenced in a study of blood T cells in healthy people across ages. A second PCR of 7 to 11 cycles used a sample-barcoded 5' primer and a J-beta primer mix. From the 5' RACE reads, TCRdb called clonotypes with MiXCR, one entry per CDR3 protein. The profile shows 980,000 or so distinct CDR3 sequences, roughly 50% of them singletons. Sequencing input: blood. The receptors were sampled from a man aged 25 to 45 in good health.

This chain uses TRBV6-6 with TRBJ2-3; maybe TRBD2 (6 bases). Germline CDR1 is MNHNY and CDR2 is SVGAGI (reference sequence). V lost 2 bases to trimming and J lost 2 bases, with 11 bases between them. The CDR3 runs 15 residues. In DNA form, the CDR3 reads TGTGCCAGCAGTTACGGGAGGAGGATCACAGATACGCAGTATTTT. Translating gives CASSYGRRITDTQYF.

V gene TRBV5-1 combines with J gene TRBJ2-3; 10 nucleotides line up with TRBD2. The germline V gene encodes CDR1 SGHRS and CDR2 YFSETQ. With 4 bases clipped from V and 4 bases from J, the junction kept 15 bases outside the gene matches. This CDR3 is 18 amino acids long. CDR3 nucleotide sequence: TGCGCCAGCAGCCCGGGACTAGCGCCGCAGTCAAATTCAGATACGCAGTATTTT. It specifies CASSPGLAPQSNSDTQYF.

The chain is built from TRBV5-1 and TRBJ2-1; possible D gene TRBD2, 6 bases. There are 17 residues in the CDR3. The V end lost 4 bases, the J end lost 5 bases, and 22 bases lay between the germline ends. The germline V gene encodes CDR1 SGHRS and CDR2 YFSETQ. The CDR3 sequence is CASSGGGAPIENNEQFF. The CDR3 nucleotides read TGCGCCAGCAGCGGTGGAGGGGCACCAATCGAGAACAATGAGCAGTTCTTC.

The V gene is TRBV6-1, the J gene TRBJ2-7; 8 bases match TRBD1. V dropped 3 bases and J dropped 2; count of bases not matched to a gene: 12. From germline, CDR1 is MNHNS and CDR2 SASEGT. The CDR3 runs 17 residues. The CDR3, as DNA: TGTGCCAGCAGTGATATCCTTGGAACGACAGGGGCCTACGAGCAGTACTTC. Translation: CASSDILGTTGAYEQYF.

J is TRBJ1-2 and V is TRBV6-5; D is unresolved. CDR3 size: 14 residues. Deletions cut 2 bases from V and 0 bases from J, with 7 bases between. The germline gives CDR1 MNHEY, CDR2 SVGAGI. CDR3 nucleotides: TGTGCCAGCAGTTACCGGGTAGCTAACTATGGCTACACCTTC. As protein: CASSYRVANYGYTF.

This rearrangement joins TRBV11-3 to TRBJ2-5; 8 bases match TRBD2. Unmatched junction bases numbered 9, after V lost 6 bases and J lost 9 bases. CDR3 length: 13 residues. Germline assignment: CDR1 SGHNT and CDR2 YENEEA. CDR3 nucleotides: TGTGCCAGCAGAGGGACTAGAGTGGAGGCCCAGTACTTC. Translated, it gives CASRGTRVEAQYF.

This clonotype was observed a few times. J is TRBJ2-7 and V is TRBV15; unclear D gene. Germline-derived CDR1 and CDR2 are LNHNV and YYDKDF (reference sequence). V lost 1 base and J lost 6, with 4 bases in between. This CDR3 comprises 11 residues. The CDR3 sequence: CATSRVGEQYF. Written as DNA, the CDR3 is TGTGCCACCAGCAGAGTCGGCGAGCAGTACTTC.

The chain joins TRBV3-1 to TRBJ2-3, with a weak D call TRBD2 (5 bases). This CDR3 spans 17 amino acids. Germline CDR1 LGHDT, CDR2 YNNKEL (reference sequence). Trimming left V 5 bases short and J 0 bases short, with 18 bases between. CDR3 DNA: TGTGCCAGCAGCTTCCGTCGGCCGGGGAGAAGCACAGATACGCAGTATTTT. This encodes CASSFRRPGRSTDTQYF.

This clonotype was seen a few times. V usage is TRBV4-2 and J usage is TRBJ2-3, with 10 bases lining up with TRBD1. Germline V gene lookup returns CDR1 LGHNA and CDR2 YNFKEQ. V lost 0 bases, J lost 5 bases, and 11 bases stayed unmatched. CDR3 length: 18 amino acids. Written as DNA, the CDR3 is TGTGCCAGCAGCCAAGATCTACGGGGACAGGGGTTCGTAGATACGCAGTATTTT. This codes for CASSQDLRGQGFVDTQYF.

This sequence joins TRBV9 and TRBJ2-1; TRBD2 aligns across 10 bases. V dropped 4 bases and J dropped 5; count of bases not matched to a gene: 6. The CDR3 runs 15 residues. Germline V gives CDR1 SGDLS, CDR2 YYNGEE. The CDR3 reads CASSTIAGGNNEQFF. The CDR3 DNA reads TGTGCCAGCAGCACTATAGCGGGGGGTAACAATGAGCAGTTCTTC.

Remarks on this clonotype: The junction differs from germline at one of its ends, possibly a read error. The V call is TRBV12-3 or TRBV12-4, the J call TRBJ2-1, with TRBD2 identical over 10 bases. The CDR3 extends over 14 amino acids. DNA for the CDR3: TGTGCCAACAGTTTACTAGCGGGGAACAATGAGCAGTTCTTC. Translation: CANSLLAGNNEQFF.

The rearrangement uses TRBV4-1 and TRBJ1-3; tentative D call: TRBD1 (6 bases). The germline V gene encodes CDR1 MGHRA and CDR2 YSYEKL. The CDR3 covers 16 residues. With 0 bases removed from V and 2 bases from J, the gap between germline ends came to 11 bases. The CDR3 protein is CASSQDREGAGNTIYF. The CDR3 DNA reads TGCGCCAGCAGCCAAGATAGGGAGGGGGCTGGAAACACCATATATTTT.

This clonotype was seen a few times. The J gene is TRBJ1-6, the V gene TRBV7-2, with a weak D call TRBD1 (6 bases). Trimming took off 6 bases at V and 10 bases at J, with 19 bases between the two ends. The CDR3 spans 15 residues. The germline gives CDR1 SGHTA, CDR2 FQGNSA. CDR3 bases: TGTGCCAGCAGTTCGGGGGGCGGTGTAAAATCACCCCTCCACTTT. As protein: CASSSGGGVKSPLHF.

This chain joins TRBV4-2 and TRBJ2-1, with D perhaps given as TRBD1 or TRBD2 (5 bases each). Between the trimmed V and J ends, which lost 0 bases and 10 bases, there was a span of 16 bases. CDR3 length equals 15 residues. The germline CDR1 and CDR2 sequences are LGHNA and YNFKEQ. The CDR3: CASSQEVIGTLEQFF. CDR3 DNA: TGTGCCAGCAGCCAAGAAGTCATCGGGACGCTAGAGCAGTTCTTC.

This rearrangement joins TRBV20-1 to TRBJ2-5; no firm D call. CDR1 and CDR2 (germline): DFQATT, SNEGSKA (reference sequence). There are 16 residues in the CDR3. Trimming removed 6 bases at V and 1 base at J, with 21 bases between. The CDR3 bases are TGCAGTGCCACGCTCTTGGGTGGCTCGTCCCAAGAGACCCAGTACTTC. This encodes CSATLLGGSSQETQYF.

The chain employs TRBV11-2 and TRBJ2-3; 10 bases match TRBD2. Per the germline V gene, CDR1 is SGHAT and CDR2 is FQNNGV. The CDR3 runs to 19 residues. Trimming took 0 bases from V and 0 from J; bases not matched to a gene: 9. The chain's CDR3 is CASSLDTWSGGASTDTQYF. For the CDR3, the DNA is TGTGCCAGCAGCTTAGATACGTGGAGCGGGGGGGCCAGCACAGATACGCAGTATTTT.

The chain joins TRBV6-5 to TRBJ2-1; D is tentatively TRBD1 or TRBD2 (5 bases each). CDR3 length equals 15 residues. The germline V gene encodes CDR1 MNHEY and CDR2 SVGAGI. Trimming took off 3 bases at V and 2 bases at J, with 11 bases between the two ends. The CDR3 loop is CASSYRLGAYNEQFF. The CDR3 DNA reads TGTGCCAGCAGTTATAGACTGGGGGCCTACAATGAGCAGTTCTTC.

This clonotype was counted a few times. This chain joins TRBV7-9 and TRBJ2-7; D is possibly TRBD1 (6 bases). The CDR3 spans 14 residues. Germline CDR1 is SEHNR and CDR2 is FQNEAQ (reference sequence). V was cut by 3 bases and J by 3 bases, with 12 bases left in between. CDR3 region: CASSFLTGSYEQYF. DNA for the CDR3: TGTGCCAGCAGCTTTCTAACAGGGAGCTACGAGCAGTACTTC.

This chain links TRBV7-8 with TRBJ2-3; TRBD2 matches 8 bases. This CDR3 comprises 14 residues. The trim removed 5 bases at V and 6 bases at J, leaving 7 bases unmatched. Germline V gives CDR1 SGHVS, CDR2 FQNEAQ. DNA of the CDR3: TGTGCCAGCAGCCTCTGGACTAGCCAGGATACGCAGTATTTT. Protein: CASSLWTSQDTQYF.

The chain joins TRBV25-1 to TRBJ1-5; TRBD1 matches 7 bases. The CDR3 runs 17 residues. Losses at the gene ends were 1 base for V and 0 bases for J; bases not matched to a gene: 6. CDR1 is MGHDK, CDR2 SYGVNS, per germline. The CDR3 DNA is TGTGCCAGCAGTGAATGTAGGGGGCGGGATAGCAATCAGCCCCAGCATTTT. Translation gives CASSECRGRDSNQPQHF. Complete variable domain (other parts from reference TRBV25-1 and TRBJ1-5): EADIYQTPRYLVIGTGKKITLECSQTMGHDKMYWYQQDPGMELHLIHYSYGVNSTEKGDLSSESTVSRIRTEHFPLTLESARPSHTSQYLCASSECRGRDSNQPQHFGDGTRLSIL.

This chain links TRBV12-3 or TRBV12-4 with TRBJ2-4; 9 nucleotides line up with TRBD1. The assigned J gene may be wrong: the sequence end matches TRBJ2-7 better. This CDR3 region has 15 residues. The CDR3 here is CASSLRQGGWYEQYF. The CDR3 region has the DNA TGTGCCAGCAGCCTAAGACAGGGGGGTTGGTACGAGCAGTACTTC.

This clonotype was seen only a few times. The genes are TRBV27 and TRBJ2-7, with 7 bases lining up with TRBD1. Trimming took 5 bases from V and 2 from J; bases not matched to a gene: 18. The CDR3 is 18 residues long. The germline gives CDR1 MNHEY, CDR2 SMNVEV (reference sequence). The CDR3 nucleotides read TGTGCCAGCAGTCCGATGGGGCAAAGGGGGACAGACCCCTACGAGCAGTACTTC. Amino acids: CASSPMGQRGTDPYEQYF.

On this clonotype itself: The junction departs from germline at one end; a sequencing error may be responsible. The chain couples TRBV3-1 to TRBJ1-4; 7 bases are shared with TRBD1. Germline CDR1 is LGHDT and CDR2 is YNNKEL (reference sequence). The CDR3 is made up of 13 amino acids. CDR3 in DNA: TGTGTCAGCAGCCACCGGACAGGTGAAAAACTGTTTTTT. Translating it yields CVSSHRTGEKLFF.

The table lists this clonotype with many counts. The chain links TRBV29-1 to TRBJ1-2, with D unresolved. Germline values: CDR1 SQVTM, CDR2 ANQGSEA. The V end lost 1 base, the J end lost 8 bases, and 14 bases lay between the germline ends. The CDR3 sequence is 13 residues long. This chain's CDR3 is CSVEGARGGGYTF. CDR3 sequence (DNA): TGCAGCGTTGAAGGGGCCCGCGGCGGGGGCTACACCTTC. The full variable domain, with the rest looked up from reference TRBV29-1 and TRBJ1-2, is SAVISQKPSRDICQRGTSLTIQCQVDSQVTMMFWYRQQPGQSLTLIATANQGSEATYESGFVIDKFPISRPNLTFSTLTVSNMSPEDSSIYLCSVEGARGGGYTFGSGTRLTVV.

This clonotype was recorded many times. The rearrangement uses TRBV10-3 and TRBJ2-7; D perhaps matches TRBD2 (6 bases). Trimming removed 0 bases from V and 4 bases from J, with 13 bases in between. The CDR3 loop spans 15 amino acids. Germline V gene data show CDR1 as ENHRY and CDR2 as SYGVKD. CDR3 sequence reads: CAISESATSKYEQYF. The CDR3 bases are TGTGCCATCAGTGAGTCCGCGACTAGTAAGTACGAGCAGTACTTC.

Worth noting for this clonotype: This likely comes from a read error, as the CDR3 has no conserved phenylalanine or tryptophan at its end. The chain joins TRBV3-1 to TRBJ2-1; 9 nucleotides agree with TRBD2. This CDR3 has 15 amino acids. V lost 4 bases and J lost 4; bases outside the gene matches: 5. Germline CDR1 is LGHDT and CDR2 is YNNKEL (reference sequence). CDR3 residues: CASSRGLAMYNEQFI. The CDR3 region has the DNA TGTGCCAGCAGCCGAGGACTAGCGATGTACAATGAGCAGTTCATC.

The rearrangement links TRBV5-1 to TRBJ2-5; no clear D gene. Deletions cut 5 bases from V and 5 bases from J, with 10 bases between. The CDR3 length is 12 residues. Germline-derived CDR1 and CDR2 are SGHRS and YFSETQ. CDR3 protein: CASRGSEETQYF. DNA of the CDR3: TGCGCCAGCAGGGGTAGTGAGGAGACCCAGTACTTC.

This clonotype was counted between two and nine times. The J gene is TRBJ2-2, the V gene TRBV29-1; no definite D call. The ends were cut back, 3 bases at V and 0 bases at J, with 11 bases in the middle. The CDR3 sequence is 15 residues long. In germline, CDR1 is SQVTM, CDR2 ANQGSEA. The CDR3 sequence is CSVDDGTTNTGELFF. The CDR3 DNA sequence: TGCAGCGTTGATGATGGCACCACGAACACCGGGGAGCTGTTTTTT.

V is TRBV7-9 and J is TRBJ2-5, with a weak D call TRBD1 (5 bases). The CDR3 is made up of 16 amino acids. V was pared by 3 bases and J by 1 base, with 15 bases between. Germline V CDR1 and CDR2: SEHNR, FQNEAQ (reference sequence). DNA of the CDR3: TGTGCCAGCAGCTTCTCTGGGGAAGGGGTCCAAGAGACCCAGTACTTC. Residues: CASSFSGEGVQETQYF.

V and J are TRBV20-1 and TRBJ1-4, with D uncertain. The germline V gene has CDR1 DFQATT and CDR2 SNEGSKA (reference sequence). V dropped 0 bases and J dropped 5 bases, with 13 bases sitting between them. The CDR3 is 15 residues long. In nucleotides, the CDR3 is TGCAGTGCTAGAGATATGGCAGGAGGAAATGAAAAACTGTTTTTT. This translates into CSARDMAGGNEKLFF.

This clonotype appeared once. The gene calls are TRBV4-2 and TRBJ2-7, with D uncertain. V lost 3 bases and J 1 base, leaving 10 bases between the germline ends. Per germline, CDR1 LGHNA and CDR2 YNFKEQ. The CDR3 extends over 14 amino acids. The CDR3 spells CASSHNLDSYEQYF. CDR3 in DNA: TGTGCCAGCAGCCACAACCTAGATTCCTACGAGCAGTACTTC.

Details on this clonotype: A read error may account for a junction end that differs from germline. The V gene is TRBV4-1, the J gene TRBJ2-5; D may be TRBD1 (5 bases). CDR1 and CDR2 (germline): MGHRA, YSYEKL. This CDR3 is 15 amino acids long. Written as DNA, the CDR3 is TGCGCCAGTAGCCAAGTCTACAGGTTCGGAGAGACCCGGTACTTC. It is translated as CASSQVYRFGETRYF.